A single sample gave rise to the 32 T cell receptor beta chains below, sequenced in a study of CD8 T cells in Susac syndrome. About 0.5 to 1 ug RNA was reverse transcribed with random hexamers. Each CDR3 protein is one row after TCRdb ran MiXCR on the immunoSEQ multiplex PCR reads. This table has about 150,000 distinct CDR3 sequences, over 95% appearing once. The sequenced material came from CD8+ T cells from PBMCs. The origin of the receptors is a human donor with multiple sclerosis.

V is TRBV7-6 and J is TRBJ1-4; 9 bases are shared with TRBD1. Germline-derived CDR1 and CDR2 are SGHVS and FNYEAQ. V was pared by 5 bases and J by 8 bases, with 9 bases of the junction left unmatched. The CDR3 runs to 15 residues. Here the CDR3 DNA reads TGTGCCAGCAGCCCCCGGGACAGGGCGGAAGAAAAACTGTTTTTT. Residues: CASSPRDRAEEKLFF.

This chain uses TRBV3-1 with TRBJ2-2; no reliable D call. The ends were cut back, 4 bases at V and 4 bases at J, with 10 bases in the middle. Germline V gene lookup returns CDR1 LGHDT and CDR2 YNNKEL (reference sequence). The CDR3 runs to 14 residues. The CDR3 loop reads CASSPRVSTGELFF. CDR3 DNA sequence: TGTGCCAGCAGCCCTCGTGTGAGCACCGGGGAGCTGTTTTTT.

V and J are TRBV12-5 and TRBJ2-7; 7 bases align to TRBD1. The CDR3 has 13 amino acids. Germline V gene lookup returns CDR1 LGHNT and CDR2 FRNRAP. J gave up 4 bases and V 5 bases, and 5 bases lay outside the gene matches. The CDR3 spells CASGKDRSYEQYF. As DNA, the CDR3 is TGTGCTAGTGGTAAGGACAGGTCTTACGAGCAGTACTTC.

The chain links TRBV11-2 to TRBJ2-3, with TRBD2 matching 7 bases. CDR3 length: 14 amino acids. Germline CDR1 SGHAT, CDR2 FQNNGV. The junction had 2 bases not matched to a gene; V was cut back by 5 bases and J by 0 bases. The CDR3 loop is CASSLAVSTDTQYF. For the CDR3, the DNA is TGTGCCAGCAGCCTAGCGGTTAGCACAGATACGCAGTATTTT.

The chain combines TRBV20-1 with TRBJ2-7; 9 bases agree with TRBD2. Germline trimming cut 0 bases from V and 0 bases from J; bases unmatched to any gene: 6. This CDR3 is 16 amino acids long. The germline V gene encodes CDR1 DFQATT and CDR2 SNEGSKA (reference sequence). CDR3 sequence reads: CSARDPAGGPSYEQYF. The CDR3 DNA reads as TGCAGTGCTAGAGATCCAGCGGGGGGCCCCTCCTACGAGCAGTACTTC.

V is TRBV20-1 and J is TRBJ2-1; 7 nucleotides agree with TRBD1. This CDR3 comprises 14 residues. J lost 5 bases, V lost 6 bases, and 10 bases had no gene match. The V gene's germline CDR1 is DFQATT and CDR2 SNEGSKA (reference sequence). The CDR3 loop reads CSAYTGTVHNEQFF. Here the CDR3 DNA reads TGCAGTGCGTACACCGGGACAGTCCACAATGAGCAGTTCTTC.

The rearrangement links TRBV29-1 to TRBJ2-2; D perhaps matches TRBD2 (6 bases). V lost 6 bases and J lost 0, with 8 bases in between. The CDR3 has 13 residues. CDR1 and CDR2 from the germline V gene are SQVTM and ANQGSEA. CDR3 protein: CSVLAANTGELFF. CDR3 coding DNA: TGCAGCGTCTTAGCGGCGAACACCGGGGAGCTGTTTTTT.

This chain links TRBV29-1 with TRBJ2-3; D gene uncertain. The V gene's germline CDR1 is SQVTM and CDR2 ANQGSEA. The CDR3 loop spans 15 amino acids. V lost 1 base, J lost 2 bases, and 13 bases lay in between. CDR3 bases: TGCAGCGTTGAAGCTAACGCAGATCTCACAGATACGCAGTATTTT. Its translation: CSVEANADLTDTQYF.

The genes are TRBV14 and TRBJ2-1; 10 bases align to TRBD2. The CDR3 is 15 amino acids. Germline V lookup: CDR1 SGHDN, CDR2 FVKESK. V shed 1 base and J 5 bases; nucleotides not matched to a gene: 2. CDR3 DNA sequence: TGTGCCAGCAGCCAAGTTACTAGCGGGGACAATGAGCAGTTCTTC. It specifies CASSQVTSGDNEQFF.

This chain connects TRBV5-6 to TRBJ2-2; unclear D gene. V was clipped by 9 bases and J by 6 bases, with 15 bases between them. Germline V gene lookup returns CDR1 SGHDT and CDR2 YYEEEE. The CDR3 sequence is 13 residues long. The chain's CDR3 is CATTDPRAGELFF. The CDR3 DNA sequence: TGTGCCACCACGGACCCAAGGGCCGGGGAGCTGTTTTTT.

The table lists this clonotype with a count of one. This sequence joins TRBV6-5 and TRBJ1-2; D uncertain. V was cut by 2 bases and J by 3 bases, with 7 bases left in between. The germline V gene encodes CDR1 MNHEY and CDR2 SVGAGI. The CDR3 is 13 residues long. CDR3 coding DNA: TGTGCCAGCAGTTACACCCAGTACTATGGCTACACCTTC. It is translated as CASSYTQYYGYTF.

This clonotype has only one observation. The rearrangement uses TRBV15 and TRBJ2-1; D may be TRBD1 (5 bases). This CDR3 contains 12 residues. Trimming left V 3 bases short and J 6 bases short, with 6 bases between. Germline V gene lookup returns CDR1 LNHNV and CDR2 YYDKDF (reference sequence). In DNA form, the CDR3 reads TGTGCCACCAGCAGCCAGGGCAATGAGCAGTTCTTC. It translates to CATSSQGNEQFF.

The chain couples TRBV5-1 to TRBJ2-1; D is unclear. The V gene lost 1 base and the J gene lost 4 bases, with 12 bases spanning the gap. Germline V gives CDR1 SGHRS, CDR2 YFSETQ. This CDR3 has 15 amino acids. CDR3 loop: CASSLFSGLYNEQFF. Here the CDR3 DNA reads TGCGCCAGCAGCTTGTTTTCCGGTCTATACAATGAGCAGTTCTTC.

The CDR3 coding sequence is TGTGCCAGCAGGGACAGGGCTAACTATGGCTACACCTTC. This translates into CASRDRANYGYTF. The V call is TRBV2, the J call TRBJ1-2, with 8 bases fitting TRBD1. The germline V gene encodes CDR1 SNHLY and CDR2 FYNNEI. V was pared by 6 bases and J by 0 bases, with 0 bases of the junction left unmatched. The CDR3 extends over 13 amino acids.

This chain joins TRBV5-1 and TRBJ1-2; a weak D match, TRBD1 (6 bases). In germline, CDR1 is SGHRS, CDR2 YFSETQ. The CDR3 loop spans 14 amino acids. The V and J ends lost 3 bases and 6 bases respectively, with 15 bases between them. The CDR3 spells CASSWDTGSDGYTF. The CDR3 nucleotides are TGCGCCAGCAGCTGGGACACAGGGAGCGATGGCTACACCTTC.

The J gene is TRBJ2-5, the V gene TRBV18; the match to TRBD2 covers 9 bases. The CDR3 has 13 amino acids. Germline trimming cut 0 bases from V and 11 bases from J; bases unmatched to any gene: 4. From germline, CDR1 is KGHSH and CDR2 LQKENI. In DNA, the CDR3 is TGTGCCAGCTCACCACCGGCTAGCGGGGAGCAGTACTTC. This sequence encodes CASSPPASGEQYF.

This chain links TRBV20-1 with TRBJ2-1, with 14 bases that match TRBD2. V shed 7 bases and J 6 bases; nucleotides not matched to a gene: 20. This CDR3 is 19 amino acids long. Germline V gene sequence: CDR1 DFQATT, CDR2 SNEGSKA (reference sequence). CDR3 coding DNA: TGCAGTGTTCCCGGGACTAGCGGGGGCCGGTACAATCTCATCAATGAGCAGTTCTTC. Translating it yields CSVPGTSGGRYNLINEQFF.

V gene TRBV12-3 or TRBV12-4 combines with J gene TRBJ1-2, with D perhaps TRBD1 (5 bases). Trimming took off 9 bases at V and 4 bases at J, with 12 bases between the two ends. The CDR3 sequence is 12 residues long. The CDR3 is CASLSGGYGYTF. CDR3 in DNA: TGTGCCAGTCTCTCGGGGGGCTATGGCTACACCTTC.

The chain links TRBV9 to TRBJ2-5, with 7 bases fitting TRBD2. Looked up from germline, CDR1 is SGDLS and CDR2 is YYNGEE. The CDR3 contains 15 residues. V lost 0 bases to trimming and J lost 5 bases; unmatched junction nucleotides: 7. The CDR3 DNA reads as TGTGCCAGCAGCGTAGTGGGGGGGGTCCACGAGACCCAGTACTTC. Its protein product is CASSVVGGVHETQYF.

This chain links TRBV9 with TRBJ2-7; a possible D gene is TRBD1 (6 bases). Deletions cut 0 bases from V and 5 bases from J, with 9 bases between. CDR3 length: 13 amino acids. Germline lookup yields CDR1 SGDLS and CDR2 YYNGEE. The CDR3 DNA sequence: TGTGCCAGCAGCGTAGTTGGGGGCGACGAGCAGTACTTC. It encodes CASSVVGGDEQYF.

The CDR3 sequence: CASSGQGPGTEAFF. Written as DNA, the CDR3 is TGTGCCAGCAGTGGACAGGGCCCCGGCACTGAAGCTTTCTTT. The chain couples TRBV12-3 or TRBV12-4 to TRBJ1-1; 8 bases fit TRBD1. With V trimmed by 5 bases and J by 4 bases, 6 bases remained unmatched. There are 14 residues in the CDR3.

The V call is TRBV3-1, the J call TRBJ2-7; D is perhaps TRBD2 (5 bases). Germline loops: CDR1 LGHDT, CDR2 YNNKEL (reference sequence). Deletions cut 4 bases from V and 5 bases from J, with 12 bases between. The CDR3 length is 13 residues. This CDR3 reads CASSPRALDEQYF. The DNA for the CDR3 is TGTGCCAGCAGCCCGCGGGCCCTGGACGAGCAGTACTTC.

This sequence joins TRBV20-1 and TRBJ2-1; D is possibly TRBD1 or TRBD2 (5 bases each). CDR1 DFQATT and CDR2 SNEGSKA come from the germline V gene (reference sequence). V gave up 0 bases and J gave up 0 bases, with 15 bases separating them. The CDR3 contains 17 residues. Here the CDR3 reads CSARDGANRGSYNEQFF. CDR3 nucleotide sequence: TGCAGTGCTAGAGATGGGGCGAATCGGGGCTCCTACAATGAGCAGTTCTTC.

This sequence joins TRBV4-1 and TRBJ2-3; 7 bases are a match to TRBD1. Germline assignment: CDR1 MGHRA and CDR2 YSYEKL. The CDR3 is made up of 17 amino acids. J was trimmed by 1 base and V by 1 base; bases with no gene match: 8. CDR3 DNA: TGCGCCAGCAGCCAAGGGGACAGACGAAAGGGCACAGATACGCAGTATTTT. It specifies CASSQGDRRKGTDTQYF.

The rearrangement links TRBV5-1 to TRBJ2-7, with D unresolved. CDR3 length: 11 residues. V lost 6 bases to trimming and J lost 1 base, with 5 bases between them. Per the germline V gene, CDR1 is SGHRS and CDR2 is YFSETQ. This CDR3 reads CASILSYEQYF. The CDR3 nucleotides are TGCGCCAGCATTCTTTCCTACGAGCAGTACTTC.

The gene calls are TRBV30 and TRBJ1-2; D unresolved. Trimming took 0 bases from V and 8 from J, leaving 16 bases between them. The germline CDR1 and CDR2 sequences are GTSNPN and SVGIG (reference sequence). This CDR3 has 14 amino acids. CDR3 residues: CAWSVTELSEGYTF. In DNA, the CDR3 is TGTGCCTGGAGTGTAACAGAACTGAGTGAAGGCTACACCTTC.

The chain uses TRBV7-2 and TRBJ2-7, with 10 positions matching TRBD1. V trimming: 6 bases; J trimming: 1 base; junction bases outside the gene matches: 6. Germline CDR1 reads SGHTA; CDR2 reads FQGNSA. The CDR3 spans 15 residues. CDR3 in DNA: TGTGCCAGCAGGTCCGACAGGGGGCTGTCCTACGAGCAGTACTTC. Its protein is CASRSDRGLSYEQYF.

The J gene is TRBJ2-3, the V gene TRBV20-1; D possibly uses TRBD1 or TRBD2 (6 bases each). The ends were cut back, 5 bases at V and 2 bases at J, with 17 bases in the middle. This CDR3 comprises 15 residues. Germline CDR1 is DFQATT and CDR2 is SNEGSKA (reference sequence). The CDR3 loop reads CSAQWAGQNTDTQYF. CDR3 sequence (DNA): TGCAGTGCTCAGTGGGCGGGACAAAACACAGATACGCAGTATTTT.

The CDR3: CAWSGTSSYNSPLHF. The CDR3 DNA reads TGTGCCTGGAGTGGCACGAGCTCCTATAATTCACCCCTCCACTTT. The gene calls are TRBV30 and TRBJ1-6; D is unresolved. CDR1 is GTSNPN and CDR2 is SVGIG in the germline V gene (reference sequence). Trimming shortened V by 1 base and J by 0 bases, and 7 bases separated the two germline ends. The CDR3 loop spans 15 amino acids.

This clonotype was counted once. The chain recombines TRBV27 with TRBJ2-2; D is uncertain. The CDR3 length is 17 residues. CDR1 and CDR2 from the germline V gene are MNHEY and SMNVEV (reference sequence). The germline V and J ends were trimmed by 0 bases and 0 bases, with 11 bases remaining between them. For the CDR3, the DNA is TGTGCCAGCAGTTTATCTCCATTGGGAACGAACACCGGGGAGCTGTTTTTT. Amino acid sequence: CASSLSPLGTNTGELFF.

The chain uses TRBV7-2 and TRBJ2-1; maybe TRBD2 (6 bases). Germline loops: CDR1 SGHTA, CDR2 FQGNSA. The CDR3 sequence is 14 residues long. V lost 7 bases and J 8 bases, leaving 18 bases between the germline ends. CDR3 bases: TGTGCCAGCACTGGCGGGGCAGATACATATGAGCAGTTCTTC. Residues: CASTGGADTYEQFF.

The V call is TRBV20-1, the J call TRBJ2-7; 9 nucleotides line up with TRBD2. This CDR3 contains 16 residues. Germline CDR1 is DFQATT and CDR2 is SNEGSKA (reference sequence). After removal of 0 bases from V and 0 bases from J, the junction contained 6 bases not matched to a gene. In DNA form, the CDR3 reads TGCAGTGCTAGAGATTTAGCTAGCGGGGACTCCTACGAGCAGTACTTC. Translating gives CSARDLASGDSYEQYF.